Each of the 31 T cell receptor beta chains below was sequenced from the same sample in a study of T cells in localized non-small cell lung cancer. Sequencing used immunoSEQ multiplex PCR; TCRdb keeps in-frame clones, though not all of them. This sample has roughly 48,000 clones, with about 72% found just once. Source: peripheral blood, taken before any cancer treatment. The receptor source for this set is a man aged 35-69 years with stage I squamous cell lung carcinoma.

This clone was found once. The genes are TRBV10-3 and TRBJ2-3; TRBD2 matches at 8 bases. The germline gives CDR1 ENHRY, CDR2 SYGVKD. CDR3 length: 15 amino acids. Trimming removed 6 bases from V and 0 bases from J; junction bases left unmatched: 5. The CDR3 protein is CAIRQTSASTDTQYF. In DNA form, the CDR3 reads TGTGCCATCAGACAGACTAGCGCGAGCACAGATACGCAGTATTTT.

The chain links TRBV5-1 to TRBJ2-3, with TRBD1 matching 8 bases. V lost 7 bases to trimming and J lost 4 bases; unmatched junction nucleotides: 11. From germline, CDR1 is SGHRS and CDR2 YFSETQ. The CDR3 runs 15 residues. The CDR3: CASGEGQGSSDTQYF. The CDR3 DNA is TGCGCCAGCGGAGAAGGACAGGGTAGTTCAGATACGCAGTATTTT.

CDR3 sequence (DNA): TGCGCCAGCAGCCCCTTCGCTGTCGGGGGGTCGTACAATGAGCAGTTCTTC. This gives the protein CASSPFAVGGSYNEQFF. The chain has TRBV4-1 and TRBJ2-1, with TRBD2 matching 7 bases. Germline CDR1 reads MGHRA; CDR2 reads YSYEKL. V was pared by 4 bases and J by 4 bases, with 13 bases of the junction left unmatched. This CDR3 has 17 amino acids.

This clone was detected only a few times. The rearrangement joins TRBV9 to TRBJ1-1, with D maybe TRBD1 (5 bases). V was shortened by 4 bases and J by 7 bases, with 11 bases between the two germline ends. The CDR3 runs 12 residues. Germline values: CDR1 SGDLS, CDR2 YYNGEE. CDR3 sequence: CASSLREGEAFF. CDR3 in DNA: TGTGCCAGCAGCCTCAGGGAAGGTGAAGCTTTCTTT.

J is TRBJ2-5 and V is TRBV19; TRBD1 agrees at 7 bases. Germline CDR1 and CDR2: LNHDA and SQIVND (reference sequence). After removal of 3 bases from V and 2 bases from J, the junction contained 6 bases not matched to a gene. The CDR3 loop spans 15 amino acids. This chain's CDR3 is CASSMVGGQQETQYF. As DNA, the CDR3 is TGTGCCAGTAGTATGGTTGGGGGACAGCAAGAGACCCAGTACTTC.

The genes are TRBV27 and TRBJ1-1, with 7 bases fitting TRBD1. This CDR3 has 14 amino acids. Germline CDR1 MNHEY, CDR2 SMNVEV (reference sequence). J was trimmed by 0 bases and V by 6 bases; bases with no gene match: 4. The CDR3 DNA is TGTGCCAGCAGCCCAGGGGGTTTGAACACTGAAGCTTTCTTT. Translating gives CASSPGGLNTEAFF.

This clone was detected once. The chain couples TRBV9 to TRBJ2-7; 11 bases align to TRBD2. Trimming at V came to 7 bases and at J to 6 bases, leaving 12 bases not matched to a gene. This CDR3 contains 15 residues. The germline CDR1 and CDR2 sequences are SGDLS and YYNGEE. DNA for the CDR3: TGTGCCAGCTCCCCCAAATCCGGGACTAGCGGCGAGCAGTACTTC. It is translated as CASSPKSGTSGEQYF.

The chain employs TRBV11-2 and TRBJ2-1; D is possibly TRBD2 (5 bases). The ends were cut back, 5 bases at V and 0 bases at J, with 11 bases in the middle. This CDR3 has 15 residues. In germline, CDR1 is SGHAT, CDR2 FQNNGV. The CDR3 bases are TGTGCCAGCAGCCCCGACTACCGCTCCTACAATGAGCAGTTCTTC. Residues: CASSPDYRSYNEQFF.

This sequence joins TRBV7-2 and TRBJ1-2; D is perhaps TRBD1 (5 bases). Trimming took 5 bases from V and 7 from J, leaving 17 bases between them. CDR3 length: 14 amino acids. Germline loops: CDR1 SGHTA, CDR2 FQGNSA. The chain's CDR3 is CASSTDTGAGGYTF. The CDR3 DNA reads TGTGCCAGCAGCACCGACACAGGAGCGGGTGGCTACACCTTC.

The V and J genes are TRBV7-2 and TRBJ2-7; D is possibly TRBD1 (6 bases). This CDR3 is 16 amino acids long. Looked up from germline, CDR1 is SGHTA and CDR2 is FQGNSA. Between the trimmed V and J ends, which lost 5 bases and 3 bases, there was a span of 20 bases. The CDR3 reads CASSTSFRGLYYEQYF. For the CDR3, the DNA is TGTGCCAGCAGCACCTCCTTCAGGGGCCTCTACTACGAGCAGTACTTC.

The rearrangement uses TRBV11-3 and TRBJ2-2; 10 bases map to TRBD1. The J segment lost 7 bases and the V segment lost 4 bases, leaving 3 bases of the junction unmatched. Germline values: CDR1 SGHNT, CDR2 YENEEA. This CDR3 region has 14 residues. The CDR3 here is CASSWDRGIGELFF. CDR3 in DNA: TGTGCCAGCAGCTGGGACAGGGGAATCGGGGAGCTGTTTTTT.

V usage is TRBV5-1 and J usage is TRBJ2-4; 7 bases fit TRBD2. CDR1 is SGHRS, CDR2 YFSETQ, per germline. Trimming took 7 bases from V and 0 from J; bases not matched to a gene: 7. The CDR3 extends over 15 amino acids. Written as DNA, the CDR3 is TGCGCCAGCCAGGCGGTAGCGGGAGCCAAAAACATTCAGTACTTC. Encoded protein: CASQAVAGAKNIQYF.

This rearrangement joins TRBV30 to TRBJ1-1, with D perhaps matching TRBD1 (5 bases). This CDR3 is built from 16 residues. Trimming pared 4 bases from V and 0 bases from J, leaving 18 bases between. Germline CDR1 reads GTSNPN; CDR2 reads SVGIG (reference sequence). This CDR3 reads CAWTGLRQTMNTEAFF. In DNA form, the CDR3 reads TGTGCCTGGACAGGGCTGAGACAGACAATGAACACTGAAGCTTTCTTT.

The gene calls are TRBV5-5 and TRBJ2-3; D perhaps matches TRBD1 (7 bases). Germline CDR1 is SGHKS and CDR2 is YYEKEE (reference sequence). This CDR3 is built from 16 residues. V was shortened by 1 base and J by 4 bases, with 16 bases between the two germline ends. CDR3 DNA sequence: TGTGCCAGCAGCTTGATGCTCAGGGGGGTTGCAGATACGCAGTATTTT. It yields the protein CASSLMLRGVADTQYF.

The chain couples TRBV19 to TRBJ2-3, with D unresolved. Trimming cost V 3 bases and J 2 bases, with 9 bases left between them. The CDR3 has 14 amino acids. CDR1 and CDR2 (germline): LNHDA, SQIVND (reference sequence). CDR3 in DNA: TGTGCCAGTAGTATGTACGCCTCCACAGATACGCAGTATTTT. Translating it yields CASSMYASTDTQYF.

V gene TRBV7-3 combines with J gene TRBJ2-2; 8 nucleotides align to TRBD2. With V trimmed by 5 bases and J by 7 bases, 6 bases remained unmatched. The CDR3 has 14 residues. The germline V gene has CDR1 SGHTA and CDR2 FQGTGA. In DNA form, the CDR3 reads TGTGCCAGCAGCACGGGACTAGAAGGCGGGGAGCTGTTTTTT. The encoded protein is CASSTGLEGGELFF.

The table lists this clone with a count of one. The rearrangement joins TRBV2 to TRBJ1-6; D not resolved. V was cut by 7 bases and J by 4 bases, with 8 bases left in between. Germline V gene sequence: CDR1 SNHLY, CDR2 FYNNEI. The CDR3 length is 13 residues. This CDR3 is CASISRYNSPLHF. CDR3 nucleotides: TGTGCCAGCATCTCCAGGTATAATTCACCCCTCCACTTT. The full variable domain, with the rest looked up from reference TRBV2 and TRBJ1-6, is EPEVTQTPSHQVTQMGQEVILRCVPISNHLYFYWYRQILGQKVEFLVSFYNNEISEKSEIFDDQFSVERPDGSNFTLKIRSTKLEDSAMYFCASISRYNSPLHFGNGTRLTVT.

The rearrangement joins TRBV4-3 to TRBJ2-7, with 10 bases identical to TRBD1. The CDR3 is 15 residues long. Germline values: CDR1 LGHNA, CDR2 YSLEER. J was trimmed by 3 bases and V by 0 bases; bases with no gene match: 2. CDR3 sequence: CASSQDWTGGYEQYF. For the CDR3, the DNA is TGCGCCAGCAGCCAAGATTGGACAGGGGGCTACGAGCAGTACTTC.

This clone has a handful of counts. This chain connects TRBV6-1 to TRBJ1-5; D remains ambiguous. The CDR3 runs 14 residues. The ends were cut back, 4 bases at V and 3 bases at J, with 10 bases in the middle. Per the germline V gene, CDR1 is MNHNS and CDR2 is SASEGT. CDR3 amino acids: CASSGGQPNQPQHF. In nucleotides, the CDR3 is TGTGCCAGCAGTGGTGGCCAACCCAATCAGCCCCAGCATTTT.

V usage is TRBV5-1 and J usage is TRBJ1-3; D not resolved. Germline V gene lookup returns CDR1 SGHRS and CDR2 YFSETQ. CDR3 length: 15 amino acids. The V gene lost 4 bases and the J gene lost 4 bases, with 15 bases spanning the gap. As DNA, the CDR3 is TGCGCCAGCAGCATCCGAGGTGACGGGGGAAACACCATATATTTT. Translation gives CASSIRGDGGNTIYF.

CDR3 nucleotide sequence: TGTGCCAGCAGCCAGCGGGGTTCCTACGAGCAGTACTTC. Residues: CASSQRGSYEQYF. The chain couples TRBV7-8 to TRBJ2-7, with 7 bases aligning to TRBD2. The V gene end was trimmed by 5 bases and the J gene end by 1 base; junction bases not matched to a gene: 2. The CDR3 is 13 residues long. CDR1 is SGHVS, CDR2 FQNEAQ, per germline.

This chain joins TRBV7-9 and TRBJ2-2, with TRBD2 matching over 8 bases. Germline V gene sequence: CDR1 SEHNR, CDR2 FQNEAQ (reference sequence). This CDR3 region has 15 residues. Unmatched junction bases numbered 5, after V lost 5 bases and J lost 3 bases. This CDR3 reads CASSATGGYTGELFF. DNA for the CDR3: TGTGCCAGCAGCGCGACGGGGGGGTACACCGGGGAGCTGTTTTTT.

CDR3 protein: CASSVRLNNSPLHF. DNA of the CDR3: TGTGCCAGTAGTGTAAGACTGAATAATTCACCCCTCCACTTT. This chain joins TRBV19 and TRBJ1-6; D uncertain. CDR3 length: 14 amino acids. The V gene's germline CDR1 is LNHDA and CDR2 SQIVND (reference sequence). Trimming cost V 5 bases and J 5 bases, with 10 bases left between them.

The chain is built from TRBV28 and TRBJ2-7; D not resolved. The CDR3 consists of 13 residues. In germline, CDR1 is MDHEN, CDR2 SYDVKM. V lost 5 bases and J lost 1, with 9 bases in between. This CDR3 is CASSPAGSYEQYF. The CDR3 bases are TGTGCCAGCAGTCCCGCCGGTTCCTACGAGCAGTACTTC.

The chain combines TRBV6-6 with TRBJ1-5; D is unclear. Trimming stripped 2 bases from V and 15 bases from J, with 14 bases between. The CDR3 covers 12 residues. From germline, CDR1 is MNHNY and CDR2 SVGAGI (reference sequence). The CDR3: CASSYSRTPGHF. CDR3 coding DNA: TGTGCCAGCAGTTACAGCAGGACCCCGGGGCATTTT.

This chain links TRBV10-1 with TRBJ2-1; TRBD1 matches at 8 bases. This CDR3 is 13 amino acids long. Germline V gene data show CDR1 as WNHNN and CDR2 as SYGVQD (reference sequence). Germline trimming cut 11 bases from V and 12 bases from J; bases unmatched to any gene: 15. CDR3 DNA sequence: TGCGCCGGGAGACAGGGGCTGTCGTTCGGGCAGTTCTTC. Protein sequence: CAGRQGLSFGQFF.

The V gene is TRBV19, the J gene TRBJ2-5, with 10 bases aligning to TRBD2. The junction had 3 bases not matched to a gene; V was cut back by 6 bases and J by 5 bases. The CDR3 extends over 13 amino acids. CDR1 is LNHDA, CDR2 SQIVND, per germline (reference sequence). The CDR3 spells CASRSTSGETQYF. Written as DNA, the CDR3 is TGTGCCAGTAGGTCGACTAGCGGGGAGACCCAGTACTTC.

The V call is TRBV6-5, the J call TRBJ1-6, with D hard to call. V shed 0 bases and J shed 10 bases, with 10 bases lying between them. The CDR3 is 14 residues long. CDR1 is MNHEY, CDR2 SVGAGI, per germline. The CDR3 loop is CASSYSTGRSPLHF. The CDR3 DNA reads as TGTGCCAGCAGTTACTCCACGGGGAGATCACCCCTCCACTTT.

This clone was seen a few times. The genes are TRBV5-1 and TRBJ2-5, with 12 bases matching TRBD1. The CDR3 runs 15 residues. CDR1 is SGHRS, CDR2 YFSETQ, per germline. V dropped 0 bases and J dropped 5; count of bases not matched to a gene: 2. The CDR3: CASSLEGQGAETQYF. CDR3 DNA sequence: TGCGCCAGCAGCTTGGAGGGACAGGGGGCGGAGACCCAGTACTTC.

The CDR3 DNA sequence: TGTGCCAGCAGCTCTCCAGGGGGAGAGACCCAGTACTTC. Amino acid sequence: CASSSPGGETQYF. The chain couples TRBV5-5 to TRBJ2-5; 7 nucleotides line up with TRBD1. Per germline, CDR1 SGHKS and CDR2 YYEKEE (reference sequence). This CDR3 is built from 13 residues. The V and J ends lost 3 bases and 4 bases, in that order; junction bases with no gene match: 3.

The J gene is TRBJ1-5, the V gene TRBV6-4; D uncertain. Germline loops: CDR1 MRHNA, CDR2 SNTAGT. The CDR3 consists of 13 residues. V lost 2 bases, J lost 6 bases, and 8 bases lay in between. CDR3 nucleotides: TGTGCCAGCAGTGACGAGGTGGGTCAGCCCCAGCATTTT. Protein product: CASSDEVGQPQHF.